This T cell receptor beta chain was recovered during a study of human T cells and chemical hapten exposure. Study at large: Readings were taken at 6 days from patch tests that had applied 0.01% DPC to the upper back.

This clonotype was seen many times. Its antigen is unidentified. With V trimmed by 4 bases and J by 3 bases, 6 bases remained unmatched. This CDR3 is 14 amino acids long. From germline, CDR1 is MGHDK and CDR2 SYGVNS. TCRdb used MiXCR to reprocess the RACE reads, holding one entry per CDR3 protein. The table includes 75,000 to 95,000 distinct CDR3 sequences, about 10% detected once. Notes on the study in general: Versus controls, expanded TCRs had significantly more large CDR3 similarity clusters.

This sample's time point: patch test 1, 2 weeks after DPC sensitization. This sample's treatment: therapeutic diphenylcyclopropenone sensitization with weekly scalp DPC. The receptor's source is an older woman with alopecia areata. Some clones in this sample may be carry-over from other donors' samples. V gene TRBV25-1 combines with J gene TRBJ2-7; 7 bases map to TRBD1. This sample comprised whole blood, obtained in connection with sensitization to the hapten diphenylcyclopropenone (DPC). The CDR3 is CASSGTGPLYEQYF. The CDR3 DNA reads as TGTGCCAGCAGTGGGACAGGACCTCTCTACGAGCAGTACTTC.